This TCR beta chain comes out of a study of T cell changes during pregnancy in multiple sclerosis (dated by TCRdb to about 2019). Describing the broader study: In women with multiple sclerosis, the researchers looked at how the T cell repertoire shifted as pregnancy progressed.

Library method: the immunoSEQ multiplex PCR assay. This is the immuneACCESS table as TCRdb keeps it, with only in-frame sequences that have V and J called. A part of the clones is gone; compared with another copy, unresolved V genes explain less than half, and the rest is unexplained. The sample yields about 27,000 clones; more than 75% were counted once. About 13% of the sample comes from the top ten. The germline V gene yields MDHEN for CDR1 and SYDVKM for CDR2. Here V drops 5 bases and J drops 5 bases, and the junction holds 9 bases not matched to any gene. Counted from cysteine to phenylalanine, this CDR3 has 16 amino acids. CDR3 DNA is the only sequence kept; it has 48 bases, read in frame from the first base. Of note for this clone: It has no known antigen specificity. Base qualities are not recorded, but no much larger clone differs from it by a single base.

The V and J segments used are TRBV28 and TRBJ2-1, and 10 junction bases match TRBD2. This clonotype was sampled from a female donor in good health, enrolled as a control in a pregnancy study. This specimen was CD8+ T cells from peripheral blood mononuclear cells, taken in the first trimester of pregnancy. CDR3 region: CASSRSGGPINNEQFF. Read as DNA, the sequence is TGTGCCAGCAGTCGTAGCGGGGGGCCCATTAACAATGAGCAGTTCTTC.